The subject of this entry is one T cell receptor (beta chain). Germline assignment: CDR1 MNHEY and CDR2 SMNVEV (reference sequence). The CDR3 extends over 15 amino acids. Between the trimmed V and J ends, which lost 0 bases and 0 bases, there was a span of 6 bases. The data were obtained in a study of blood T cell repertoires in COVID-19. Sequencing was performed with immunoSEQ multiplex PCR; in TCRdb, only in-frame clones are kept and a portion is missing. The table lists some 75,000 clones, about four fifths of them singletons. The chain recombines TRBV27 with TRBJ1-3; D is unclear. The sample taken for sequencing was peripheral blood. This receptor was taken from a woman aged 80 or older with active or convalescent COVID-19. CDR3 protein: CASSLSGSSGNTIYF. As DNA, the CDR3 is TGTGCCAGCAGTTTATCGGGGAGCTCTGGAAACACCATATATTTT.